This T cell receptor (beta chain) was retrieved from a study of T cell responses to AZD1222 COVID-19 vaccine (dated by TCRdb to about 2021). Study-wide context: A total of 233 trial participants underwent TCR sequencing, of whom 200 to 220 received two doses of AZD1222 and some 26 received two doses of the MenACWY control vaccine. Trial participants were enrolled by age into subgroups of 18-55, 56-69 and 70-plus years, and about 150, 27 and 61 TCR-sequenced participants, respectively, were included in these subgroups. General study outcomes and caveats: Only a handful of AZD1222 recipients were SARS-CoV-2 seropositive at baseline, limiting conclusions about previously exposed vaccinees. Most participants were white British and females outnumbered males, and the authors suggested that clonal diversity may have been underestimated. Because no day 14 peak-response samples were available, the repertoires could be characterized only after the peak T cell response. Spike-specific TCR breadth and depth rose significantly after two AZD1222 doses compared with day 0 and with MenACWY recipients. The vaccine-associated CD4 TCRs covered the entire spike protein, and the dominant responses fell in regions 160-218 and 743-854. The 56-69-year group was small, and its depth increase did not reach significance, likely because of low power. Nearly half of unique spike-specific TCRs reportedly recognized epitopes outside regions mutated in the B.1.351 and B.1.1.7 variants.

The CDR3 regions of human TCRbeta chains were analyzed by immunosequencing. The paper's data handling went like this. TCRs in the repertoires were compared against a reference library of SARS-CoV-2-specific TCRs that had been generated with the MIRA antigen-specificity platform. Breadth meant the fraction of unique TCRs that were SARS-CoV-2-associated, whereas depth meant the fraction of total T cells that were SARS-CoV-2-associated. Each spike-specific TCR was assigned to its reactive spike region and to a CD4 or CD8 class using the MIRA data. Log10-transformed breadth and depth values were compared by one-way ANOVA with Sidak's multiple comparisons tests. In its TCRdb copy, this immuneACCESS table keeps in-frame sequences only and misses some clones. Where compared with another copy, unresolved V genes explain less than half of these, and the others have no known cause. That table gives V, J and clone size, and the DNA gave D and trimming. This sample lists approximately 67,000 clones; roughly 87% were detected once. Roughly 27% of the sample is in the top ten clones.

For this clone: The target of this receptor is not known. No much larger clone is present one base from it, and per-base qualities are unavailable.

What the time point label conveys for this sample: about 28 days (+/-7) after the second vaccine dose. AZD1222 recipients with second doses at about 4 weeks or about 12 weeks were pooled, because spike-specific TCR depth and breadth did not differ between schedules. The vaccinee samples were drawn from two UK trials, COV001 and COV002, one of which was a single-blind randomized controlled phase 2/3 trial testing AZD1222 (ChAdOx1 nCoV-19) in healthy adults. For TCRbeta chain sequencing, PBMC samples were collected from trial participants at day 0 and at day 28 after the second dose. This specimen consisted of peripheral blood, obtained 28 days after the second AZD1222 dose. The receptor comes from an adult who received the AZD1222 COVID-19 vaccine.

Here is the DNA: TGTGCCAGCAGCGGAAACGTAGACTCTGGAAACACCATATATTTT. This gives the protein CASSGNVDSGNTIYF. The chain couples TRBV5-5 to TRBJ1-3; no D gene is confidently identified. The CDR3 measures 15 amino acids from cysteine to phenylalanine. This entry keeps only the CDR3 DNA: 45 bases, framed from base 1. V is clipped by 4 bases and J by 0 bases, and the sequence between their germline boundaries is 11 bases long. CDR1 and CDR2 were assigned from the germline V gene (reference sequence) as SGHKS and YYEKEE.